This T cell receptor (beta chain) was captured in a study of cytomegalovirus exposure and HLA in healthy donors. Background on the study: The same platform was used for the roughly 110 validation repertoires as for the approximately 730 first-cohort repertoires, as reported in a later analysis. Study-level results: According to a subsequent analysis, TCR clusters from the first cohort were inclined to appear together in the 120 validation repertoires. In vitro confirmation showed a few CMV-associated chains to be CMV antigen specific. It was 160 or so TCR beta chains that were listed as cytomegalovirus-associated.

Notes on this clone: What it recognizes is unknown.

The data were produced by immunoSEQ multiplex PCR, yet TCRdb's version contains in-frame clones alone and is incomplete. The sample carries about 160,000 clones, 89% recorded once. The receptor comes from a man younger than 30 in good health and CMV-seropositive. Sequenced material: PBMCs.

The DNA of the CDR3 is TGTGCCAGCAGCCTCTACAACAGGGATAAGGGCTACACCTTC. Its protein product is CASSLYNRDKGYTF. The chain uses TRBV5-8 and TRBJ1-2; possibly TRBD1 for D (6 bases). Trimming removed 4 bases at V and 8 bases at J, with 18 bases between. There are 14 residues in the CDR3. Germline V gene lookup returns CDR1 SGHTS and CDR2 YDEGEE.